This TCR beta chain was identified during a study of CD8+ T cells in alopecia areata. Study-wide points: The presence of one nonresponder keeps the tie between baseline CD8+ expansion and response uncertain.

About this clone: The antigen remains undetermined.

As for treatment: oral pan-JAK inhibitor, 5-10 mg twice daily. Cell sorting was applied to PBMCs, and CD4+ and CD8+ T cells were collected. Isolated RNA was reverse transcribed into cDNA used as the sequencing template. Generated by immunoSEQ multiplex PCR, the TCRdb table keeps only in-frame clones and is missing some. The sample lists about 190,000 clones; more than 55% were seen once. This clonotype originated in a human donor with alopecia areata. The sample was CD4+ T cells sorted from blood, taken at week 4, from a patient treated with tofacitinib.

This CDR3 is CASSQVWATNEKLFF. The CDR3 DNA is TGCGCCAGCAGCCAAGTATGGGCAACTAATGAAAAACTGTTTTTT. The rearrangement joins TRBV4-3 to TRBJ1-4; D ambiguous. The V end was cut by 1 base, the J end by 0 bases, with 6 bases between. This CDR3 has 15 amino acids. From germline, CDR1 is LGHNA and CDR2 YSLEER.